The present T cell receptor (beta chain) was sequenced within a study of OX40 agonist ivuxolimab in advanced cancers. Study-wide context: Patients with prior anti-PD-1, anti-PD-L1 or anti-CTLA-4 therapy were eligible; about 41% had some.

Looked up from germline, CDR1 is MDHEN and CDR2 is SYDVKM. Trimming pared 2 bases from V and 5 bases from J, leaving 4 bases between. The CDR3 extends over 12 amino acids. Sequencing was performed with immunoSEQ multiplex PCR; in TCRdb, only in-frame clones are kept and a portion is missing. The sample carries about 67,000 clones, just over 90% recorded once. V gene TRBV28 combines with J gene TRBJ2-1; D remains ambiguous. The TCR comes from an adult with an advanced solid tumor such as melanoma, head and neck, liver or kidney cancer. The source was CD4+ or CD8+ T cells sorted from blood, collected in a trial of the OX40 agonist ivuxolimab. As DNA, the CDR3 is TGTGCCAGCAGTTTACTGGACAATGAGCAGTTCTTC. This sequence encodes CASSLLDNEQFF.